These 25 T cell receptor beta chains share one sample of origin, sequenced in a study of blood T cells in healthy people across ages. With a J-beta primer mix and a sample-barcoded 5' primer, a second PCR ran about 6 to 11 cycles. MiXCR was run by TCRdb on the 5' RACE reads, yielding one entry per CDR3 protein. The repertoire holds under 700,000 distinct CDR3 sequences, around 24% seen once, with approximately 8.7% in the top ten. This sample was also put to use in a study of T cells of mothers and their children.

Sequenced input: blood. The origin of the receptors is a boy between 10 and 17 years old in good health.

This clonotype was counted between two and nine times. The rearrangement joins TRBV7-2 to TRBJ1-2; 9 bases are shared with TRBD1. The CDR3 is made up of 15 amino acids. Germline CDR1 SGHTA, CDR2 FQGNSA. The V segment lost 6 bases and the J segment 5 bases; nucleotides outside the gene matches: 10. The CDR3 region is CASRTDGTGPYGYTF. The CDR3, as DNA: TGTGCCAGCAGAACGGACGGGACAGGGCCTTATGGCTACACCTTC.

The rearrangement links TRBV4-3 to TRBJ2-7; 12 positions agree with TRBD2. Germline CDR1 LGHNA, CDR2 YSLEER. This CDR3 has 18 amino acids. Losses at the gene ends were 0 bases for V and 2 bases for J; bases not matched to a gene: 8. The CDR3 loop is CASSQDDNRLAGAYEQYF. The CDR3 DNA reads TGCGCCAGCAGCCAAGACGACAACAGACTAGCGGGAGCCTACGAGCAGTACTTC.

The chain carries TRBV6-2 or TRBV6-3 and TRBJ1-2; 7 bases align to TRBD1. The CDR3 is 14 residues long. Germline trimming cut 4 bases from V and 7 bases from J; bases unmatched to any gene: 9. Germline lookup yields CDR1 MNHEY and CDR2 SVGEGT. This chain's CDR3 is CASSFGQVQPGYTF. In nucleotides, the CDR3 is TGTGCCAGCAGTTTCGGACAGGTTCAACCTGGCTACACCTTC.

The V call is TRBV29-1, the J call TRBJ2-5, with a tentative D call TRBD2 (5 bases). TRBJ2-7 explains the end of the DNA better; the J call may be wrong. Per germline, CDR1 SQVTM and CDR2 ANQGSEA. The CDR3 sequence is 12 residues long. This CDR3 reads CSVRAGGYEQYF. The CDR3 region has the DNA TGCAGCGTGAGGGCTGGCGGCTACGAGCAGTACTTC.

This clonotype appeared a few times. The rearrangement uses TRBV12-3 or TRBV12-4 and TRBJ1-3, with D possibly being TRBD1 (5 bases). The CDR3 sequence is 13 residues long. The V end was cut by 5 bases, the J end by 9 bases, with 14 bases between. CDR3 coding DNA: TGTGCCAGCAGTCCCTCAGGGCGAAGCACCATATATTTT. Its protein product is CASSPSGRSTIYF.

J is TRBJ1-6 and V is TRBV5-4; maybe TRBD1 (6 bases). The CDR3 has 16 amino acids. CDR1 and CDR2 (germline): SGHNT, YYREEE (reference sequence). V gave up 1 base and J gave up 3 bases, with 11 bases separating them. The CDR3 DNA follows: TGTGCCAGCAGCTTGTGGGGGCACGGCTATAATTCACCCCTCCACTTT. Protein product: CASSLWGHGYNSPLHF.

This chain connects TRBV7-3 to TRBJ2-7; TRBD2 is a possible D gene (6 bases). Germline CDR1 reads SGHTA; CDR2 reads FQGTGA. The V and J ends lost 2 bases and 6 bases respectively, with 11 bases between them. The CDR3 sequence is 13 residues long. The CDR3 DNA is TGTGCCAGCAGCTTAGAGACTAGTGGCGAGCAGTACTTC. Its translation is CASSLETSGEQYF.

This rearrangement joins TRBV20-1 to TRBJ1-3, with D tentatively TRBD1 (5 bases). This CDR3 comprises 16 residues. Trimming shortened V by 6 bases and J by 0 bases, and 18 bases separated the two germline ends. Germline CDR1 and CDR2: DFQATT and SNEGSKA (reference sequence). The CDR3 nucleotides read TGCAGTGCCACCTCTCTACGGGGCCTCTCTGGAAACACCATATATTTT. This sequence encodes CSATSLRGLSGNTIYF.

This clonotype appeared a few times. CDR3 sequence: CASSRGWTVDQPQHF. In nucleotides, the CDR3 is TGTGCCAGCAGCCGGGGGTGGACAGTCGATCAGCCCCAGCATTTT. The gene calls are TRBV12-3 or TRBV12-4 and TRBJ1-5; the D gene is possibly TRBD1 (6 bases). The CDR3 length is 15 residues. The germline V and J ends were trimmed by 6 bases and 5 bases, with 17 bases remaining between them.

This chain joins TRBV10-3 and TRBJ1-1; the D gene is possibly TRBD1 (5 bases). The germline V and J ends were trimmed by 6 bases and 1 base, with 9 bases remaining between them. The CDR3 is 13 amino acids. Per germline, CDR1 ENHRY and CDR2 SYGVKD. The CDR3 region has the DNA TGTGCCATCAGACGAGACAGGAACACTGAAGCTTTCTTT. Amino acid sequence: CAIRRDRNTEAFF.

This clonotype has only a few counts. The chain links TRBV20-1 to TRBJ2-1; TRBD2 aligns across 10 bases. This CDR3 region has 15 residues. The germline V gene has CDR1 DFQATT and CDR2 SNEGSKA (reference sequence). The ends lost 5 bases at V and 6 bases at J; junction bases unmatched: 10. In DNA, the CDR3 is TGCAGTGCTTATGATTTAGCGGGAGGTGTCAATGAGCAGTTCTTC. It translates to CSAYDLAGGVNEQFF.

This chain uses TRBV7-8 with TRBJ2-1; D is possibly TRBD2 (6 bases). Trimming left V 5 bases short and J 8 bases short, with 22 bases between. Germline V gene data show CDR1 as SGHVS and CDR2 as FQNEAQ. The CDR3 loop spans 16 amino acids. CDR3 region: CASSQSIAGPLYEQFF. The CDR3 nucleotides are TGTGCCAGCAGCCAATCCATCGCGGGACCACTCTATGAGCAGTTCTTC. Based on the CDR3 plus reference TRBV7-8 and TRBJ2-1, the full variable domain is GAGVSQSPRYKVAKRGQDVALRCDPISGHVSLFWYQQALGQGPEFLTYFQNEAQLDKSGLPSDRFFAERPEGSVSTLKIQRTQQEDSAVYLCASSQSIAGPLYEQFFGPGTRLTVL.

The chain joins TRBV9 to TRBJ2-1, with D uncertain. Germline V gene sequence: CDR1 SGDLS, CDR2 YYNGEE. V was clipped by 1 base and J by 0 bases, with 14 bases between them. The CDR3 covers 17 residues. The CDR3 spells CASSVFGRSGSYNEQFF. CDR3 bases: TGTGCCAGCAGCGTATTTGGCAGGTCGGGCTCCTACAATGAGCAGTTCTTC. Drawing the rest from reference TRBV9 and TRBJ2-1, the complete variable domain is DSGVTQTPKHLITATGQRVTLRCSPRSGDLSVYWYQQSLDQGLQFLIQYYNGEERAKGNILERFSAQQFPDLHSELNLSSLELGDSALYFCASSVFGRSGSYNEQFFGPGTRLTVL.

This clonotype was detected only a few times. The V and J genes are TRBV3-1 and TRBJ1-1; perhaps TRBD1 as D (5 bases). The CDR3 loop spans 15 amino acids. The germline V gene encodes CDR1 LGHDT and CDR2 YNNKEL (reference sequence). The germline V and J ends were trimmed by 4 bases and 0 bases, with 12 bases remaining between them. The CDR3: CASSPIAGLNTEAFF. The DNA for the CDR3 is TGTGCCAGCAGCCCCATTGCGGGGCTGAACACTGAAGCTTTCTTT.

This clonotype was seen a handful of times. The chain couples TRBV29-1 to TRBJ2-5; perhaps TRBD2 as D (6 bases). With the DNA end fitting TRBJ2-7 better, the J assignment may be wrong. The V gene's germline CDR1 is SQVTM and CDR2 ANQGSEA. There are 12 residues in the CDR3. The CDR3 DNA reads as TGCAGCGTTGAGTTAGGGAGGTACGAGCAGTACTTC. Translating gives CSVELGRYEQYF.

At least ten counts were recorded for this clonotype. CDR3 DNA sequence: TGTGCCAGCAGTTTGCAGATTTCCTACGAGCAGTACTTC. It yields the protein CASSLQISYEQYF. The chain has TRBV27 and TRBJ2-7; unclear D gene. The germline CDR1 and CDR2 sequences are MNHEY and SMNVEV (reference sequence). V was pared by 3 bases and J by 1 base, with 7 bases between. The CDR3 has 13 amino acids.

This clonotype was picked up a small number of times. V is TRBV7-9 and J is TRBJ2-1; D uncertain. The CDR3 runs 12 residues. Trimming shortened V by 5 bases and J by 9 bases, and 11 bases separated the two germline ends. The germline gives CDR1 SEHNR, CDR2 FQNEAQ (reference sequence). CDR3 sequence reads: CASSPITPEQFF. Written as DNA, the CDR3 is TGTGCCAGCAGCCCAATTACACCTGAGCAGTTCTTC.

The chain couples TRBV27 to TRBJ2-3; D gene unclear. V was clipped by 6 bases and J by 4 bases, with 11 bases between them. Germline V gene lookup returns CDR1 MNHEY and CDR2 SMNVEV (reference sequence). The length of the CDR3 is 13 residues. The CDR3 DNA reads TGTGCCAGCAGCCCCGGGTTCGCAGATACGCAGTATTTT. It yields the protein CASSPGFADTQYF.

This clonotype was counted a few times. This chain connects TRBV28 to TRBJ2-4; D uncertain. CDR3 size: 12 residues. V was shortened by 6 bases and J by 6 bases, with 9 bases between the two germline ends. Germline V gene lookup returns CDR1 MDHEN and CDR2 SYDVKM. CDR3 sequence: CASREDPNIQYF. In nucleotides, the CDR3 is TGTGCCAGCAGGGAAGACCCAAACATTCAGTACTTC.

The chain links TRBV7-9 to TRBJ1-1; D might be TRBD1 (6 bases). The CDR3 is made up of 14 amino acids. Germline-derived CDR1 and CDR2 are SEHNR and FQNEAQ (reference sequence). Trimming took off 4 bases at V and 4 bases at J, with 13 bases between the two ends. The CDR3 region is CASSYLQGFTEAFF. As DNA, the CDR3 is TGTGCCAGCAGCTACTTACAGGGTTTCACTGAAGCTTTCTTT.

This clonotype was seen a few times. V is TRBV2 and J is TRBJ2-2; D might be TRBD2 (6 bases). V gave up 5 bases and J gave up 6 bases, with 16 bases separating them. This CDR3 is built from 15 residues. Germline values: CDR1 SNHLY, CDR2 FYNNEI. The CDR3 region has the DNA TGTGCCAGCAGTACTGCGGGGACCCGCGCCGGGGAGCTGTTTTTT. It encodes CASSTAGTRAGELFF.

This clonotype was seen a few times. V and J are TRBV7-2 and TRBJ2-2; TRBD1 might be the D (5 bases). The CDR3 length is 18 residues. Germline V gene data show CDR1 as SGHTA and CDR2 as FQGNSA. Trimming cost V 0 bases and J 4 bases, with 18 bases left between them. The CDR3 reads CASSLAFARQGGTGELFF. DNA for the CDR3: TGTGCCAGCAGCTTAGCGTTTGCCCGTCAGGGCGGCACCGGGGAGCTGTTTTTT.

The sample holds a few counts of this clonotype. CDR3: CASSRLGGTGGETQYF. CDR3 in DNA: TGTGCCAGCTCCAGATTGGGCGGGACAGGGGGAGAGACCCAGTACTTC. V usage is TRBV6-6 and J usage is TRBJ2-5; 11 bases align to TRBD1. The CDR3 is 16 amino acids. Trimming removed 8 bases from V and 4 bases from J; junction bases left unmatched: 12. Germline V lookup: CDR1 MNHNY, CDR2 SVGAGI (reference sequence).

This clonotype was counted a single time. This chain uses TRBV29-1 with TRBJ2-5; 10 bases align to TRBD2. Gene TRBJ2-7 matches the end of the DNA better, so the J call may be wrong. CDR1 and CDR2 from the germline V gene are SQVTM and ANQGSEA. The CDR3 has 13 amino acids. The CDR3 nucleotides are TGCAGCGTCTATAGCGGGAGGACCTACGAGCAGTACTTC. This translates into CSVYSGRTYEQYF.

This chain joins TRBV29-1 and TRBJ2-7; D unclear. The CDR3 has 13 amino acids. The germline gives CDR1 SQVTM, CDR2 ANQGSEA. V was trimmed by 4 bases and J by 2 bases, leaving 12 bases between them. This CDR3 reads CSVVWPTAYEQYF. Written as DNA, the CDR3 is TGCAGCGTTGTTTGGCCCACCGCCTACGAGCAGTACTTC.